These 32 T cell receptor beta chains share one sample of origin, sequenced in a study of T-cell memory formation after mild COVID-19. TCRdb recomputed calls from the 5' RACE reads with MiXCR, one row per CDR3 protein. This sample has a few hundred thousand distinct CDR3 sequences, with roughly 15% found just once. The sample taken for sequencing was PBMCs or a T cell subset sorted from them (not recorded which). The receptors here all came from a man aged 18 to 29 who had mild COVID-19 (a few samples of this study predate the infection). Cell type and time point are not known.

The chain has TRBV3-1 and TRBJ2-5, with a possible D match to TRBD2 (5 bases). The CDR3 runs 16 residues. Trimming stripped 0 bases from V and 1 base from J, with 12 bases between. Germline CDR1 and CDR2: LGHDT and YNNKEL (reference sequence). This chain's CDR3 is CASSQESLGSQETQYF. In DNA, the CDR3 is TGTGCCAGCAGCCAAGAATCACTAGGGAGCCAAGAGACCCAGTACTTC.

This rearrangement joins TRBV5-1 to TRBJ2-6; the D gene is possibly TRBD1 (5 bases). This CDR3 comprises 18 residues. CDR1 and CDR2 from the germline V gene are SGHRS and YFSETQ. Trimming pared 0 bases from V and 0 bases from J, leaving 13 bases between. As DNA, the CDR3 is TGCGCCAGCAGCTTGGATCCCGACAGACCCTCTGGGGCCAACGTCCTGACTTTC. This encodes CASSLDPDRPSGANVLTF.

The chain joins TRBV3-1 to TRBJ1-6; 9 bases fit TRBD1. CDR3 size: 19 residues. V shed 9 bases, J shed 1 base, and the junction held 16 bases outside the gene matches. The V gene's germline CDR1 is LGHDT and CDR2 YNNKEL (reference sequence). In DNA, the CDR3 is TGTGCCAGTCGACAGACAGGGGGACCCCAAGGTTCCTATAATTCACCCCTCCACTTT. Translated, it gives CASRQTGGPQGSYNSPLHF.

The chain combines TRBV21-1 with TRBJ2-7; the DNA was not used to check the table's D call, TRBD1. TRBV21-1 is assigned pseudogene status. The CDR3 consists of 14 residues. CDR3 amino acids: CASNPRAPGYEQYV. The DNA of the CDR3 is TGTGCCAGCAATCCTCGGGCCCCTGGCTACGAGCAGTACGTC.

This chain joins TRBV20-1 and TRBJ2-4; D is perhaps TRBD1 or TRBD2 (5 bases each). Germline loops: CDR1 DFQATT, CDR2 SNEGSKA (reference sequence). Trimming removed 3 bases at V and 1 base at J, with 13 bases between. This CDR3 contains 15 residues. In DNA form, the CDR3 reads TGCAGTGCTAGTGTCCGGGGCAGGGCCAAAAACATTCAGTACTTC. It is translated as CSASVRGRAKNIQYF.

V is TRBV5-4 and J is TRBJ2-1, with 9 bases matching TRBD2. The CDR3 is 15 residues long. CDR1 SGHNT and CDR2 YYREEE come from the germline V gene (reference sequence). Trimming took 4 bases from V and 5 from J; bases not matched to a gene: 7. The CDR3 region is CASSHLAGVDNEQFF. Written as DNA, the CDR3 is TGTGCCAGCAGCCATTTAGCGGGGGTAGACAATGAGCAGTTCTTC.

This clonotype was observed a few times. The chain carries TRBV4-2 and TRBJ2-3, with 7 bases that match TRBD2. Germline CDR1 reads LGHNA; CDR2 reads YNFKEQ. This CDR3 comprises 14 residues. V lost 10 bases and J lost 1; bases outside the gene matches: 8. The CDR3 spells CATSLAGGTDTQYF. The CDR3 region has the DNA TGTGCCACGAGCCTTGCGGGAGGCACAGATACGCAGTATTTT.

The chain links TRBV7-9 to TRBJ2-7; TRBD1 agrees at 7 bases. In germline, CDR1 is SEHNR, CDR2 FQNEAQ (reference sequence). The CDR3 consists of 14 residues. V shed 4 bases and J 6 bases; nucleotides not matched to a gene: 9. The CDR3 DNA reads TGTGCCAGCAGCTCAAACAGGGGCGAAGGCGAGCAGTACTTC. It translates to CASSSNRGEGEQYF.

CDR3 DNA sequence: TGTGCCAGTAGTATGGTGGGACTCTATGGCTACACCTTC. Translating it yields CASSMVGLYGYTF. The rearrangement joins TRBV19 to TRBJ1-2, with D perhaps matching TRBD1 (5 bases). V lost 3 bases to trimming and J lost 4 bases, with 9 bases between them. The germline CDR1 and CDR2 sequences are LNHDA and SQIVND (reference sequence). CDR3 length: 13 amino acids.

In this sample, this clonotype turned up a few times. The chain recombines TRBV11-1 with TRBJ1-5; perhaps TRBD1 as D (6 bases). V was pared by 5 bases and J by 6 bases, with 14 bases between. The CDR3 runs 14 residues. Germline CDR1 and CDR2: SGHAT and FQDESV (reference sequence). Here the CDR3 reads CASSRTGRAQPQHF. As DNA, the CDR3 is TGTGCCAGCAGCCGAACAGGGCGGGCTCAGCCCCAGCATTTT.

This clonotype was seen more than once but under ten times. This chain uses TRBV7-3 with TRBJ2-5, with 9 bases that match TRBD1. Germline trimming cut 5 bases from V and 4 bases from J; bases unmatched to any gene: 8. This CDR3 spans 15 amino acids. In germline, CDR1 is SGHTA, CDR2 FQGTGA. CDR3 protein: CASSPGTGWGETQYF. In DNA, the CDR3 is TGTGCCAGCAGCCCCGGGACAGGGTGGGGAGAGACCCAGTACTTC.

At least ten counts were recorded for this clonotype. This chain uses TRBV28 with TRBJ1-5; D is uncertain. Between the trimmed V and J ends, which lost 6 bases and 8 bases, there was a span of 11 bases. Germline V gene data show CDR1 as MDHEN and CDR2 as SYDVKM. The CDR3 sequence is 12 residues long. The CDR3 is CASSLAGKPQHF. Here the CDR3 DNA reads TGTGCCAGCAGCCTGGCGGGCAAGCCCCAGCATTTT. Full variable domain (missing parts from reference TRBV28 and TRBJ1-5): DVKVTQSSRYLVKRTGEKVFLECVQDMDHENMFWYRQDPGLGLRLIYFSYDVKMKEKGDIPEGYSVSREKKERFSLILESASTNQTSMYLCASSLAGKPQHFGDGTRLSIL.

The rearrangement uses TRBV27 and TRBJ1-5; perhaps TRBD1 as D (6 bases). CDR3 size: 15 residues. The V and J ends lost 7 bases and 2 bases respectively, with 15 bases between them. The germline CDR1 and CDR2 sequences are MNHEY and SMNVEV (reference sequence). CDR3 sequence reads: CASTPQGFGNQPQHF. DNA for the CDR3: TGTGCCAGCACCCCACAGGGTTTTGGCAATCAGCCCCAGCATTTT.

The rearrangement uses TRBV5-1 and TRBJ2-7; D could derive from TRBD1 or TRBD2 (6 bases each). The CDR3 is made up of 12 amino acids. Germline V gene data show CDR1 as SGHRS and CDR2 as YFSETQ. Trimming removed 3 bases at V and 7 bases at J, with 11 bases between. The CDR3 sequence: CASSSGAREQYF. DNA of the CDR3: TGCGCCAGCAGCTCGGGGGCTCGTGAGCAGTACTTC.

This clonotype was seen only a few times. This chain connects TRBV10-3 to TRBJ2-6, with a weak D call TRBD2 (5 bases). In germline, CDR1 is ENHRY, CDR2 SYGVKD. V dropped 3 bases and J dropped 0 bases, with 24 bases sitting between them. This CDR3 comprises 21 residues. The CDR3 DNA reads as TGTGCCATCAGTGACGCAAGGTTAGGAGAGCGGCCTATCTCTGGGGCCAACGTCCTGACTTTC. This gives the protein CAISDARLGERPISGANVLTF.

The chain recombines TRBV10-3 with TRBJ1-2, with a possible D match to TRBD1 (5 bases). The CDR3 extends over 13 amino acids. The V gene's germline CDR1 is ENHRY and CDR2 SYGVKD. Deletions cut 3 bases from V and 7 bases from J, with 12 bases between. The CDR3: CAISEGRVVGYTF. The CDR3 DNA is TGTGCCATCAGTGAAGGCAGGGTGGTTGGCTACACCTTC.

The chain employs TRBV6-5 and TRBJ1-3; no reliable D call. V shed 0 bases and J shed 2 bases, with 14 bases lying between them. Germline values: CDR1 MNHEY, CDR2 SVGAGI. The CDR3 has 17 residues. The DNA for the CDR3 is TGTGCCAGCAGTTACTCAGGGCCCACCACCGCTGGAAACACCATATATTTT. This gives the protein CASSYSGPTTAGNTIYF.

The CDR3 region is CASSLVGEGRGANVLTF. The CDR3 DNA reads TGTGCCAGCAGCTTAGTAGGTGAGGGGAGAGGGGCCAACGTCCTGACTTTC. The chain combines TRBV11-2 with TRBJ2-6; D may be TRBD1 or TRBD2 (5 bases each). This CDR3 is built from 17 residues. Germline V CDR1 and CDR2: SGHAT, FQNNGV. Trimming left V 1 base short and J 4 bases short, with 14 bases between.

CDR3: CASSLGQGANTDTQYF. In DNA form, the CDR3 reads TGCGCCAGCAGCTTGGGGCAGGGGGCTAACACAGATACGCAGTATTTT. The V call is TRBV5-1, the J call TRBJ2-3; 8 bases map to TRBD1. The junction had 5 bases not matched to a gene; V was cut back by 0 bases and J by 2 bases. Germline CDR1 is SGHRS and CDR2 is YFSETQ. The CDR3 contains 16 residues.

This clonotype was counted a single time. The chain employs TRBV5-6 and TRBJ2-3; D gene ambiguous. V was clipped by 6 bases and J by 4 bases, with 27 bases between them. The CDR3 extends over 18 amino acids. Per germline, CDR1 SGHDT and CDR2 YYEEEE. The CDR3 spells CASNNPFGPGVMPDTQYF. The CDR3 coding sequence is TGTGCCAGCAACAACCCGTTCGGACCAGGAGTTATGCCAGATACGCAGTATTTT.

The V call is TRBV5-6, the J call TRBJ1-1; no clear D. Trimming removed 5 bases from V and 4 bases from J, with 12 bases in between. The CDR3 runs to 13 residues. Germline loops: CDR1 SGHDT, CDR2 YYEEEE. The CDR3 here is CASSYVEGTEAFF. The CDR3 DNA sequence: TGTGCCAGCAGTTATGTAGAAGGCACTGAAGCTTTCTTT.

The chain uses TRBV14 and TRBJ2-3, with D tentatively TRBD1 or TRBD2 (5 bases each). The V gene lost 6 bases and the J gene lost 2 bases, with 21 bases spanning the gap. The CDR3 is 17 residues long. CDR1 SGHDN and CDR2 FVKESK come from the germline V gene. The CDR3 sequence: CASSPFAGTSYTDTQYF. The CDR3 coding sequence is TGTGCCAGCAGTCCCTTTGCCGGGACCTCCTACACAGATACGCAGTATTTT.

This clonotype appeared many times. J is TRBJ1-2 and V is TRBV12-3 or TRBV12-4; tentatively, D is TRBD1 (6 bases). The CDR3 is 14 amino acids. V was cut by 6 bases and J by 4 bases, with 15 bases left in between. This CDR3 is CASSPFNRVYGYTF. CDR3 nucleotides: TGTGCCAGCAGCCCATTCAACAGGGTCTATGGCTACACCTTC.

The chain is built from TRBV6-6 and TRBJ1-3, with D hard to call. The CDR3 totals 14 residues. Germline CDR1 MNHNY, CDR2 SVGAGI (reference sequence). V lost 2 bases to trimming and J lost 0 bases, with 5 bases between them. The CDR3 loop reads CASSYQFSGNTIYF. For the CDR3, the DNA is TGTGCCAGCAGTTACCAGTTCTCTGGAAACACCATATATTTT.

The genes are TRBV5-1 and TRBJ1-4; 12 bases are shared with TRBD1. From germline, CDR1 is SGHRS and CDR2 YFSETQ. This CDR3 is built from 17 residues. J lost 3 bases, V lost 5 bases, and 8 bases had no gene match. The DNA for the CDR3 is TGCGCCAGCAGGACCGGGACAGGGGGCGTCGCTAATGAAAAACTGTTTTTT. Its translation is CASRTGTGGVANEKLFF.

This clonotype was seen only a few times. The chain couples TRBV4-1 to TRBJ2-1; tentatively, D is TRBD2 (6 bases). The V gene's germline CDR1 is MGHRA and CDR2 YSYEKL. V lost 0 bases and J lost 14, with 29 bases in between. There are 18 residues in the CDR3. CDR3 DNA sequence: TGCGCCAGCAGCCAAGATCCGGAGGCAGGGAGGTCCTGGAGGTCCAAGTTCTTC. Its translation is CASSQDPEAGRSWRSKFF.

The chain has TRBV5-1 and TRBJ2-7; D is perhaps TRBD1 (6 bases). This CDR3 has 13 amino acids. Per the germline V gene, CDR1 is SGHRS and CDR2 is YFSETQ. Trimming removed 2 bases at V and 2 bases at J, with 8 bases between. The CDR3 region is CASSFTGPYEQYF. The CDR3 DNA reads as TGCGCCAGCAGCTTCACAGGGCCCTACGAGCAGTACTTC.

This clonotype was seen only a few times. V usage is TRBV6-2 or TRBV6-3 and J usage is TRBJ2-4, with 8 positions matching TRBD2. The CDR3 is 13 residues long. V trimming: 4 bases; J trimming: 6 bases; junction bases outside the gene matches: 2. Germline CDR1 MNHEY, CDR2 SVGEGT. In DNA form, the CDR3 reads TGTGCCAGCAGTTCGGCGGGGGGAAACATTCAGTACTTC. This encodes CASSSAGGNIQYF.

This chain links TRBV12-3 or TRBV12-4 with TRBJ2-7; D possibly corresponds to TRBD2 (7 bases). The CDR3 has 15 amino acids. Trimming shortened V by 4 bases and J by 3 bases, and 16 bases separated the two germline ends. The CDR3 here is CASSSYGGGGYEQYF. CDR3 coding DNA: TGTGCCAGCAGTTCCTATGGCGGGGGCGGCTACGAGCAGTACTTC.

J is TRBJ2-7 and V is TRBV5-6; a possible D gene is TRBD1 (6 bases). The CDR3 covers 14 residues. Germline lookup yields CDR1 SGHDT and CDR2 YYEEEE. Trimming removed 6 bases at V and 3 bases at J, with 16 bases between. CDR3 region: CASMKDRIDYEQYV. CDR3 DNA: TGTGCCAGCATGAAGGACAGAATTGACTACGAGCAGTACGTC.

CDR3 amino acids: CASSRDGTANTIYF. For the CDR3, the DNA is TGTGCCAGCAGTCGAGACGGGACAGCAAACACCATATATTTT. The V and J genes are TRBV12-3 or TRBV12-4 and TRBJ1-3, with TRBD1 matching 7 bases. Trimming took 5 bases from V and 6 from J; bases not matched to a gene: 7. The CDR3 is made up of 14 amino acids.

The CDR3: CASSFRGAGRSEQFF. In nucleotides, the CDR3 is TGTGCCAGCAGCTTTCGAGGAGCGGGGAGGAGCGAGCAGTTCTTC. This chain connects TRBV7-3 to TRBJ2-1, with 7 bases matching TRBD2. This CDR3 comprises 15 residues. Germline CDR1 is SGHTA and CDR2 is FQGTGA. V lost 3 bases, J lost 10 bases, and 12 bases stayed unmatched.